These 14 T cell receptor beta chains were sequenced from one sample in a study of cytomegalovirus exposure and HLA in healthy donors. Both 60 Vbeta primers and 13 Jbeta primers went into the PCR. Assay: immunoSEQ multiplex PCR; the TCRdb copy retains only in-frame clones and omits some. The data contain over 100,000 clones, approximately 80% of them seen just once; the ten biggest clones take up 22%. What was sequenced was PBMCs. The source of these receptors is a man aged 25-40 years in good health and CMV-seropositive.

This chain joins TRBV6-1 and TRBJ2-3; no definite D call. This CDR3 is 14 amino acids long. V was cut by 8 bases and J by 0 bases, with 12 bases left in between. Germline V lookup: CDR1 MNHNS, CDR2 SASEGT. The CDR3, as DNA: TGTGCCAGCTCGAGACAAACTAGCACAGATACGCAGTATTTT. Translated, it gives CASSRQTSTDTQYF.

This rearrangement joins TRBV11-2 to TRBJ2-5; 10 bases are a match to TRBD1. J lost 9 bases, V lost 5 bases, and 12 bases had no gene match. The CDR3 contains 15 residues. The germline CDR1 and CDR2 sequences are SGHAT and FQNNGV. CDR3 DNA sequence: TGTGCCAGCAGCAACTCCGGGACAGGGGAGTTGGCCCAGTACTTC. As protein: CASSNSGTGELAQYF.

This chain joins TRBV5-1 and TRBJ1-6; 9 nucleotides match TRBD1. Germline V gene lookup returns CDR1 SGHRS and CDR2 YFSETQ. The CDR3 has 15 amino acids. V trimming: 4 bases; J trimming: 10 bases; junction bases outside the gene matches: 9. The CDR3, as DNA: TGCGCCAGCAGCATGGGACAGGGATCGGGCTCACCCCTCCACTTT. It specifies CASSMGQGSGSPLHF.

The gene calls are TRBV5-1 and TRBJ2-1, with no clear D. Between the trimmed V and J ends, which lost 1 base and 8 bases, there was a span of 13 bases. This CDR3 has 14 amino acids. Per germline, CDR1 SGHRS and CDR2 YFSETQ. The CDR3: CASSLQRGDYEQFF. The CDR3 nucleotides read TGCGCCAGCAGCTTGCAGCGTGGCGATTATGAGCAGTTCTTC.

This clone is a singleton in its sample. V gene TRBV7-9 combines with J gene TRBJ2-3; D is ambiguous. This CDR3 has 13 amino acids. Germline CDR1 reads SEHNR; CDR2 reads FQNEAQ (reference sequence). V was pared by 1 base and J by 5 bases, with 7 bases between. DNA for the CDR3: TGTGCCAGCAGCTTAGACCCCGGAGATACGCAGTATTTT. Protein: CASSLDPGDTQYF.

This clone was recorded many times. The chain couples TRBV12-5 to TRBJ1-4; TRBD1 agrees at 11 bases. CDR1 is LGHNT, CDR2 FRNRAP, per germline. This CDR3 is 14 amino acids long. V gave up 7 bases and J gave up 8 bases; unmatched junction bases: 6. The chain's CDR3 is CASARTGGAEKLFF. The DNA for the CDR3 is TGTGCTAGTGCCAGGACAGGGGGCGCGGAAAAACTGTTTTTT.

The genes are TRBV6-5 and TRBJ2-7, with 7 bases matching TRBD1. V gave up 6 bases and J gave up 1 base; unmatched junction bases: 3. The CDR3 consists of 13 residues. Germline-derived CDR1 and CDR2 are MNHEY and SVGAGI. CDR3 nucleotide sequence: TGTGCCAGCAGCAAGACAGGGTCCTACGAGCAGTACTTC. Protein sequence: CASSKTGSYEQYF.

CDR3 in amino acids: CASILTPRSGKNTEAFF. CDR3 in DNA: TGTGCCAGCATTCTCACCCCTCGATCGGGGAAAAACACTGAAGCTTTCTTT. This chain links TRBV5-4 with TRBJ1-1; D is undetermined. Per germline, CDR1 SGHNT and CDR2 YYREEE (reference sequence). This CDR3 region has 17 residues. The V end was cut by 6 bases, the J end by 2 bases, with 23 bases between. Filled out from reference TRBV5-4 and TRBJ1-1, the complete variable domain reads ETGVTQSPTHLIKTRGQQVTLRCSSQSGHNTVSWYQQALGQGPQFIFQYYREEENGRGNFPPRFSGLQFPNYSSELNVNALELDDSALYLCASILTPRSGKNTEAFFGQGTRLTVV.

Written as DNA, the CDR3 is TGTGCCAGCAGCGTTTCGACAGCCGGGGAGCTGTTTTTT. Residues: CASSVSTAGELFF. V is TRBV9 and J is TRBJ2-2; maybe TRBD1 (5 bases). V was shortened by 2 bases and J by 6 bases, with 8 bases between the two germline ends. Germline CDR1 is SGDLS and CDR2 is YYNGEE. This CDR3 spans 13 amino acids.

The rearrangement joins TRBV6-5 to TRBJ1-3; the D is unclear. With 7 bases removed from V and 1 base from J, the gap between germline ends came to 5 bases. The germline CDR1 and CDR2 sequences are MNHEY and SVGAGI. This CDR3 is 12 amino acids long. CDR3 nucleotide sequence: TGTGCCAGCACTCTTTCTGGAAACACCATATATTTT. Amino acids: CASTLSGNTIYF.

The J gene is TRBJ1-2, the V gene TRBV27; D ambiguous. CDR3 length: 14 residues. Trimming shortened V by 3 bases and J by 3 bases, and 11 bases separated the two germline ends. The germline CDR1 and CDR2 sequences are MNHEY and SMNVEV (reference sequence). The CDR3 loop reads CASSFNYGDYGYTF. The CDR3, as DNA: TGTGCCAGCAGTTTCAATTACGGAGACTATGGCTACACCTTC.

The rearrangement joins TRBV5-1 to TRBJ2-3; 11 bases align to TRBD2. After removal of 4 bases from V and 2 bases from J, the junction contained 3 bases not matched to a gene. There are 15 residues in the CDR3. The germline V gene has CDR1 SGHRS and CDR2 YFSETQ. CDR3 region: CASSNSGRATDTQYF. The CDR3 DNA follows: TGCGCCAGCAGCAATAGCGGGAGGGCCACAGATACGCAGTATTTT.

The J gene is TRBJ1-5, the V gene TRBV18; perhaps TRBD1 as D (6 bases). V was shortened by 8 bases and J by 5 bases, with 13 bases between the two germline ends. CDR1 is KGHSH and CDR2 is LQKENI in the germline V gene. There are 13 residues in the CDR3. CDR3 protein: CASAIQGDQPQHF. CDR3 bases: TGTGCCAGCGCGATACAGGGCGATCAGCCCCAGCATTTT.

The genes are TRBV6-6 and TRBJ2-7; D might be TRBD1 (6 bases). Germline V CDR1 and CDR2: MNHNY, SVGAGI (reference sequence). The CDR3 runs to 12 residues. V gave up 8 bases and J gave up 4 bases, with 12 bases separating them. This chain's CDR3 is CASGGRRYEQYF. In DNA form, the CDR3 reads TGTGCCAGCGGGGGCAGGCGGTACGAGCAGTACTTC.